Included here is one T cell receptor (beta chain) sequence, with context. Germline CDR1 is SGHNT and CDR2 is YYREEE (reference sequence). The CDR3 consists of 16 residues. V lost 4 bases to trimming and J lost 0 bases; unmatched junction nucleotides: 3. Blood sampling was done at baseline, cycle 4 day 1, and cycle 7 day 1. The sample belongs to a study of OX40 agonist ivuxolimab in advanced cancers. Study-level information: Ivuxolimab is a fully human IgG2 antibody that activates OX40 (CD134). Dose-escalation patients were diagnosed with hepatocellular carcinoma, melanoma, renal cell cancer or head and neck cancer.

The assay was immunoSEQ multiplex PCR, and TCRdb's table has in-frame clones only and misses some. The sample has 55,000 to 70,000 clones, roughly 84% seen once. Sample: CD4+ or CD8+ T cells sorted from blood, taken in a trial of the OX40 agonist ivuxolimab. The chain links TRBV5-4 to TRBJ2-1, with 11 bases matching TRBD2. The sequence derives from an adult with an advanced solid tumor such as melanoma, head and neck, liver or kidney cancer. The CDR3 DNA is TGTGCCAGCAGCCCCACTAGCGGGAGCTCCTACAATGAGCAGTTCTTC. Its translation: CASSPTSGSSYNEQFF. Based on the CDR3 plus reference TRBV5-4 and TRBJ2-1, the full variable domain is ETGVTQSPTHLIKTRGQQVTLRCSSQSGHNTVSWYQQALGQGPQFIFQYYREEENGRGNFPPRFSGLQFPNYSSELNVNALELDDSALYLCASSPTSGSSYNEQFFGPGTRLTVL.